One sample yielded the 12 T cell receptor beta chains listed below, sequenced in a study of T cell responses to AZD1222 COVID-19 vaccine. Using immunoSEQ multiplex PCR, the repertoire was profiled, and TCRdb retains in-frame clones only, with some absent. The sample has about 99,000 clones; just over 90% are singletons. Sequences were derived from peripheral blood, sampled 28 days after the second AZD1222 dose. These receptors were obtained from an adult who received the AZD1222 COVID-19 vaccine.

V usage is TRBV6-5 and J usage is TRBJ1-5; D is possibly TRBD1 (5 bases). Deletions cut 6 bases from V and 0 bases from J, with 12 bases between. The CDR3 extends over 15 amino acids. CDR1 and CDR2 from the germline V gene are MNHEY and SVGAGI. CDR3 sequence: CASRPTGDSNQPQHF. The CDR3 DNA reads TGTGCCAGCAGGCCCACGGGGGATAGCAATCAGCCCCAGCATTTT.

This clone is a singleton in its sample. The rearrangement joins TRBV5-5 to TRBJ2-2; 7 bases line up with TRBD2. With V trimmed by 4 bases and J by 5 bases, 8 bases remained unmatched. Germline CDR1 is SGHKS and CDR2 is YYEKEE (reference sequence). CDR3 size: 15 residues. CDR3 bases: TGTGCCAGCAGCCTCCGGGACTACCATACCGGGGAGCTGTTTTTT. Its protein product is CASSLRDYHTGELFF.

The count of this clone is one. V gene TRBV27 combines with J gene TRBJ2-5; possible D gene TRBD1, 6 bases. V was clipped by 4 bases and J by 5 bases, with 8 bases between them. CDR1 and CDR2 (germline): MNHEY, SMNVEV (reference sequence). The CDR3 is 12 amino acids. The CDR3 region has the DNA TGTGCCAGCAGTTACAGGGACGAGACCCAGTACTTC. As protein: CASSYRDETQYF.

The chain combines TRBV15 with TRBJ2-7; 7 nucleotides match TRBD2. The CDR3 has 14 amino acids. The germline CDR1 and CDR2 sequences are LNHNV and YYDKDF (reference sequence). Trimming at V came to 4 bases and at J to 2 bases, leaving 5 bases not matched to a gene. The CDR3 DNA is TGTGCCACCAGCAAACCCAGCGGGACCTACGAGCAGTACTTC. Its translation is CATSKPSGTYEQYF.

CDR3 coding DNA: TGTGCAAGTCGCTTGGACAGGGTTACGACTGAAGCTTTCTTT. It translates to CASRLDRVTTEAFF. This chain connects TRBV12-2 to TRBJ1-1; TRBD1 is the table's D call and was not checked against the DNA. TRBV12-2 is classified as a pseudogene. This CDR3 spans 14 amino acids.

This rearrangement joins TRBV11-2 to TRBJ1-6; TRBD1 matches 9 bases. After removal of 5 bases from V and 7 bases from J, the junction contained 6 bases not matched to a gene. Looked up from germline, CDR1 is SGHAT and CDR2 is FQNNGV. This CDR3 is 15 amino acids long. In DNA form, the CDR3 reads TGTGCCAGCAGCGCGGGGGACAGGGACAATTCACCCCTCCACTTT. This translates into CASSAGDRDNSPLHF.

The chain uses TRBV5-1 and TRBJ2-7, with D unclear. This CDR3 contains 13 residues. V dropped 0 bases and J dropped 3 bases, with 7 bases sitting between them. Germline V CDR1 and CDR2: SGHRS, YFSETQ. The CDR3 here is CASSLVPGYEQYF. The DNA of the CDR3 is TGCGCCAGCAGCTTGGTCCCTGGCTACGAGCAGTACTTC.

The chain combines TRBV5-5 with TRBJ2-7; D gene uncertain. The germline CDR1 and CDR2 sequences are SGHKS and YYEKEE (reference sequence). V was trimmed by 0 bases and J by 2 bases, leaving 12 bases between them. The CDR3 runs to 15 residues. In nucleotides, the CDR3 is TGTGCCAGCAGCTTGGCGCGGACCGCCACCTACGAGCAGTACTTC. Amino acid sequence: CASSLARTATYEQYF.

The CDR3: CASSYSVQGNSPLHF. Here the CDR3 DNA reads TGTGCCAGCAGTTACTCCGTACAGGGGAATTCACCCCTCCACTTT. V is TRBV6-5 and J is TRBJ1-6, with TRBD1 identical over 7 bases. The CDR3 runs to 15 residues. CDR1 and CDR2 (germline): MNHEY, SVGAGI. V dropped 0 bases and J dropped 7; count of bases not matched to a gene: 3.

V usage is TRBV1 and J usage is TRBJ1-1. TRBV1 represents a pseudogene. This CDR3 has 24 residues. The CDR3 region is CTSSSHRDLTMRYKAREKVTEAFF. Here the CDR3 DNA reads TGCACCAGCAGCTCCCATCGGGATTTAACTATGAGGTATAAGGCTAGGGAAAAAGTCACTGAAGCTTTCTTT.

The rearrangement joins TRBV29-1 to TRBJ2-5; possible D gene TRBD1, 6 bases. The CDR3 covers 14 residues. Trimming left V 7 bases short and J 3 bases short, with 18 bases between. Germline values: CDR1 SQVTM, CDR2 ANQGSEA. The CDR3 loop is CSARGRGREETQYF. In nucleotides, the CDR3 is TGCAGCGCCCGAGGCAGGGGTAGGGAAGAGACCCAGTACTTC.

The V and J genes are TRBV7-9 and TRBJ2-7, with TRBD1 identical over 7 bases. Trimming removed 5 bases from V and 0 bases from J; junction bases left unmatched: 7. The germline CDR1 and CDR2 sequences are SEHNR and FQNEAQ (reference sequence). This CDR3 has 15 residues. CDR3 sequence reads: CASSLTTGVSYEQYF. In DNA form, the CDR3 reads TGTGCCAGCAGCCTCACCACAGGGGTCTCCTACGAGCAGTACTTC.